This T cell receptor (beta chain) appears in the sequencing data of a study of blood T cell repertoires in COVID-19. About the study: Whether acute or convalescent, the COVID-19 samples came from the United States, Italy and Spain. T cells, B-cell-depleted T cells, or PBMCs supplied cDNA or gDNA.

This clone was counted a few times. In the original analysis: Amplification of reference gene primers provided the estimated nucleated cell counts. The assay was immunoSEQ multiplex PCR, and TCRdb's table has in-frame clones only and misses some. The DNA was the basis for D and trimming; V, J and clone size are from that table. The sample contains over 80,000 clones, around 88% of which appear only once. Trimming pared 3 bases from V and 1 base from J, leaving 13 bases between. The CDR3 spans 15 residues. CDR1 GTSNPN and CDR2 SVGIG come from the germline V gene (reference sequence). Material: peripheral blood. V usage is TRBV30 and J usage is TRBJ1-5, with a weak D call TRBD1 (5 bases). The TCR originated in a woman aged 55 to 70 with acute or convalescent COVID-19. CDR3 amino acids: CAWRDQGGSNQPQHF. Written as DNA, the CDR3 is TGTGCCTGGAGGGACCAGGGAGGGAGCAATCAGCCCCAGCATTTT.